These 31 T cell receptor beta chains were sequenced from one sample in a study of PD-1 blockade in classical Hodgkin lymphoma. Using immunoSEQ multiplex PCR, the repertoire was profiled, and TCRdb retains in-frame clones only, with some absent. The data contain about 64,000 clones, about 89% of them singletons. Time point given: cycle 4 day 1 (C4D1), after about 6 weeks of nivolumab. Each patient's relapse followed autologous stem cell transplantation, and brentuximab vedotin exposure varied. Sequences were derived from peripheral blood mononuclear cells (PBMCs), sampled before the fourth cycle of nivolumab. These receptors originate from a human donor with classical Hodgkin lymphoma.

The V and J genes are TRBV5-1 and TRBJ1-6, with D tentatively TRBD1 (5 bases). Trimming removed 0 bases at V and 9 bases at J, with 10 bases between. This CDR3 region has 14 residues. Looked up from germline, CDR1 is SGHRS and CDR2 is YFSETQ. In nucleotides, the CDR3 is TGCGCCAGCAGCTTGGGGGACCTTGGTTCACCCCTCCACTTT. Its translation: CASSLGDLGSPLHF.

This chain links TRBV5-6 with TRBJ1-1, with D perhaps matching TRBD1 (5 bases). The length of the CDR3 is 12 residues. The V gene's germline CDR1 is SGHDT and CDR2 YYEEEE. Trimming took 4 bases from V and 7 from J, leaving 11 bases between them. CDR3 DNA: TGTGCCAGCAGCGCAGACAGCCTTGAAGCTTTCTTT. Its translation: CASSADSLEAFF.

The chain has TRBV9 and TRBJ1-4; the D gene is possibly TRBD1 (5 bases). This CDR3 has 15 amino acids. Trimming stripped 5 bases from V and 8 bases from J, with 19 bases between. The V gene's germline CDR1 is SGDLS and CDR2 YYNGEE. The CDR3 DNA is TGTGCCAGCAGTAAGCAGCCGAGGGGTCTAGAAAAACTGTTTTTT. Residues: CASSKQPRGLEKLFF.

This chain joins TRBV5-6 and TRBJ2-3; D gene ambiguous. Germline CDR1 SGHDT, CDR2 YYEEEE. The V and J ends lost 4 bases and 4 bases respectively, with 22 bases between them. The CDR3 has 17 residues. The CDR3 region is CASSPAQAILLPDTQYF. In nucleotides, the CDR3 is TGTGCCAGCAGCCCCGCGCAGGCGATTCTCCTTCCAGATACGCAGTATTTT. The full variable domain, with the rest looked up from reference TRBV5-6 and TRBJ2-3, is DAGVTQSPTHLIKTRGQQVTLRCSPKSGHDTVSWYQQALGQGPQFIFQYYEEEERQRGNFPDRFSGHQFPNYSSELNVNALLLGDSALYLCASSPAQAILLPDTQYFGPGTRLTVL.

This clone was recorded a few times. At one end, the junction sequence differs from germline, possibly due to a read error. The rearrangement joins TRBV13 to TRBJ1-2; tentatively, D is TRBD1 (6 bases). The CDR3 consists of 14 residues. Germline CDR1 and CDR2: PRHDT and FYEKMQ (reference sequence). The DNA for the CDR3 is TGTGCCAGCAGCTTAGTCGGTGGGAAACAGGGAGTAATCTTC. It translates to CASSLVGGKQGVIF.

This sequence joins TRBV5-1 and TRBJ2-7; 11 bases line up with TRBD1. The CDR3 totals 16 residues. J was trimmed by 5 bases and V by 4 bases; bases with no gene match: 11. Germline V gene sequence: CDR1 SGHRS, CDR2 YFSETQ. The CDR3 region is CASSKDRGPLSDEQYF. The CDR3 coding sequence is TGCGCCAGCAGCAAGGACAGGGGGCCTTTGAGCGACGAGCAGTACTTC.

The V gene is TRBV7-9, the J gene TRBJ1-4, with D perhaps TRBD1 (5 bases). The ends were cut back, 6 bases at V and 2 bases at J, with 10 bases in the middle. Germline values: CDR1 SEHNR, CDR2 FQNEAQ (reference sequence). The CDR3 totals 14 residues. The CDR3 bases are TGTGCCAGCAGGGGACCAAGCACTAATGAAAAACTGTTTTTT. It translates to CASRGPSTNEKLFF.

The chain employs TRBV6-1 and TRBJ1-2; D gene ambiguous. Looked up from germline, CDR1 is MNHNS and CDR2 is SASEGT. CDR3 length: 11 residues. V shed 6 bases and J shed 4 bases, with 6 bases lying between them. CDR3 nucleotides: TGTGCCAGCAGATTGGGCTATGGCTACACCTTC. It specifies CASRLGYGYTF.

The V gene is TRBV5-1, the J gene TRBJ2-7, with D maybe TRBD1 (5 bases). Germline-derived CDR1 and CDR2 are SGHRS and YFSETQ. Trimming stripped 0 bases from V and 3 bases from J, with 7 bases between. The CDR3 has 13 residues. For the CDR3, the DNA is TGCGCCAGCAGCTTGGAGGACAACTACGAGCAGTACTTC. Translated, it gives CASSLEDNYEQYF. Using reference TRBV5-1 and TRBJ2-7 for the parts outside the CDR3, the full variable domain is KAGVTQTPRYLIKTRGQQVTLSCSPISGHRSVSWYQQTPGQGLQFLFEYFSETQRNKGNFPGRFSGRQFSNSRSEMNVSTLELGDSALYLCASSLEDNYEQYFGPGTRLTVT.

In its sample, this clone was seen once. This chain uses TRBV2 with TRBJ2-7; maybe TRBD2 (5 bases). From germline, CDR1 is SNHLY and CDR2 FYNNEI. Trimming took 2 bases from V and 2 from J, leaving 13 bases between them. The CDR3 runs 15 residues. In DNA, the CDR3 is TGTGCCAGCAGTGAACTGTCGGGATCACCCTACGAGCAGTACTTC. Protein: CASSELSGSPYEQYF.

This sequence joins TRBV28 and TRBJ2-7, with a tentative D call TRBD1 (6 bases). The CDR3 consists of 14 residues. Germline V gene sequence: CDR1 MDHEN, CDR2 SYDVKM. The V end lost 6 bases, the J end lost 3 bases, and 15 bases lay between the germline ends. The CDR3 loop reads CASRGTGPNYEQYF. CDR3 nucleotides: TGTGCCAGCAGGGGTACAGGGCCCAACTACGAGCAGTACTTC.

The rearrangement links TRBV5-4 to TRBJ2-5, with a possible D match to TRBD1 (6 bases). The CDR3 extends over 13 amino acids. Trimming cost V 0 bases and J 4 bases, with 7 bases left between them. The germline gives CDR1 SGHNT, CDR2 YYREEE (reference sequence). The CDR3 here is CASSLGGGETQYF. In DNA, the CDR3 is TGTGCCAGCAGCTTGGGAGGGGGAGAGACCCAGTACTTC.

The chain links TRBV2 to TRBJ2-7; D uncertain. Trimming stripped 9 bases from V and 2 bases from J, with 20 bases between. CDR3 size: 15 residues. CDR1 is SNHLY and CDR2 is FYNNEI in the germline V gene. CDR3 protein: CASEDNPTSPYEQYF. In DNA, the CDR3 is TGTGCCAGTGAGGATAACCCCACAAGCCCCTACGAGCAGTACTTC.

The chain uses TRBV27 and TRBJ2-3; maybe TRBD1 (6 bases). Trimming removed 4 bases at V and 5 bases at J, with 22 bases between. The CDR3 extends over 17 amino acids. Looked up from germline, CDR1 is MNHEY and CDR2 is SMNVEV (reference sequence). The DNA of the CDR3 is TGTGCCAGCAGTTCTATACCCCCCCACAGGGATGGAGATACGCAGTATTTT. This gives the protein CASSSIPPHRDGDTQYF.

For this clone: An end of the junction differs from the germline gene, which may be a read error. The chain is built from TRBV6-1 and TRBJ2-5, with 11 bases that match TRBD1. This CDR3 contains 10 residues. CDR1 is MNHNS, CDR2 SASEGT, per germline. CDR3 sequence: CASSEGQGDF. In nucleotides, the CDR3 is TGTGCCAGCAGTGAGGGACAGGGGGACTTC.

This chain links TRBV4-2 with TRBJ2-7; D gene ambiguous. Germline CDR1 and CDR2: LGHNA and YNFKEQ. V was cut by 1 base and J by 6 bases, with 10 bases left in between. This CDR3 has 13 amino acids. The CDR3 sequence: CASSQGLGGEQYF. Here the CDR3 DNA reads TGTGCCAGCAGCCAAGGCTTGGGCGGCGAGCAGTACTTC.

The V call is TRBV5-1, the J call TRBJ2-5, with D possibly TRBD2 on 5 matching bases. The germline CDR1 and CDR2 sequences are SGHRS and YFSETQ. The CDR3 is 13 residues long. The V end lost 2 bases, the J end lost 2 bases, and 7 bases lay between the germline ends. CDR3 loop: CASSFRGQETQYF. As DNA, the CDR3 is TGCGCCAGCAGCTTCAGAGGGCAAGAGACCCAGTACTTC.

The chain has TRBV7-9 and TRBJ1-1, with D unresolved. V lost 8 bases and J 6 bases, leaving 16 bases between the germline ends. Germline lookup yields CDR1 SEHNR and CDR2 FQNEAQ (reference sequence). This CDR3 is built from 13 residues. The CDR3 spells CASSPWVLPEAFF. The CDR3 coding sequence is TGTGCCAGCTCCCCATGGGTGCTCCCTGAAGCTTTCTTT.

The genes are TRBV10-3 and TRBJ1-2, with no clear D. CDR3 size: 13 residues. V lost 8 bases and J 1 base, leaving 11 bases between the germline ends. Germline V gives CDR1 ENHRY, CDR2 SYGVKD. The CDR3 protein is CAIGRGDNYGYTF. The CDR3 nucleotides read TGTGCCATCGGTCGGGGAGATAACTATGGCTACACCTTC.

This clone turned up a few times. V and J are TRBV2 and TRBJ1-5, with D maybe TRBD1 (5 bases). The V and J ends lost 3 bases and 6 bases respectively, with 9 bases between them. Germline V gene sequence: CDR1 SNHLY, CDR2 FYNNEI. CDR3 length equals 13 residues. The CDR3 sequence: CASSDLGAQPQHF. CDR3 nucleotide sequence: TGTGCCAGCAGTGATTTAGGGGCTCAGCCCCAGCATTTT.

The gene calls are TRBV27 and TRBJ2-7; D is undetermined. CDR3 length equals 14 residues. V lost 1 base and J 6 bases, leaving 13 bases between the germline ends. From germline, CDR1 is MNHEY and CDR2 SMNVEV (reference sequence). This chain's CDR3 is CASSLYPSRGEQYF. CDR3 coding DNA: TGTGCCAGCAGTTTATACCCCTCCCGCGGCGAGCAGTACTTC.

There are a few counts of this clone. The J gene is TRBJ2-1, the V gene TRBV6-6, with 8 bases that match TRBD1. This CDR3 region has 15 residues. Unmatched junction bases numbered 10, after V lost 6 bases and J lost 6 bases. Germline CDR1 and CDR2: MNHNY and SVGAGI (reference sequence). CDR3 protein: CASSLSRGLLNEQFF. DNA for the CDR3: TGTGCCAGCAGCCTTTCCAGGGGGCTTCTCAATGAGCAGTTCTTC.

The V gene is TRBV10-3, the J gene TRBJ2-2, with no clear D. V lost 4 bases, J lost 3 bases, and 12 bases lay in between. The CDR3 covers 15 residues. Germline CDR1 and CDR2: ENHRY and SYGVKD. The CDR3 DNA reads TGTGCCATCAGTGGTGGGCGGATCCACACCGGGGAGCTGTTTTTT. Its translation is CAISGGRIHTGELFF.

The rearrangement uses TRBV27 and TRBJ2-7, with 10 bases that match TRBD2. Germline assignment: CDR1 MNHEY and CDR2 SMNVEV (reference sequence). The CDR3 runs to 14 residues. Trimming took 2 bases from V and 7 from J; bases not matched to a gene: 5. In nucleotides, the CDR3 is TGTGCCAGCAGTTTACTAGCGGGGGACTCTGAGCAGTACTTC. Translating it yields CASSLLAGDSEQYF.

The chain uses TRBV6-6 and TRBJ2-1, with a tentative D call TRBD2 (5 bases). V was cut by 0 bases and J by 4 bases, with 13 bases left in between. Germline loops: CDR1 MNHNY, CDR2 SVGAGI (reference sequence). The CDR3 runs 16 residues. CDR3 coding DNA: TGTGCCAGCAGTTACTCGTTACTAGAGAGTTACAATGAGCAGTTCTTC. Amino acids: CASSYSLLESYNEQFF.

The chain employs TRBV7-3 and TRBJ2-1, with D perhaps being TRBD1 or TRBD2 (5 bases each). From germline, CDR1 is SGHTA and CDR2 FQGTGA. Trimming removed 5 bases from V and 8 bases from J, with 19 bases in between. The CDR3 extends over 15 amino acids. CDR3 protein: CASSPGSRRGDEQFF. The CDR3 DNA follows: TGTGCCAGCAGCCCAGGGTCTAGAAGAGGGGATGAGCAGTTCTTC.

The J gene is TRBJ1-4, the V gene TRBV7-9; D call uncertain. CDR1 SEHNR and CDR2 FQNEAQ come from the germline V gene (reference sequence). There are 11 residues in the CDR3. Trimming removed 1 base at V and 12 bases at J, with 6 bases between. CDR3 sequence reads: CASSLGTQLFF. The CDR3 DNA reads as TGTGCCAGCAGCTTAGGAACGCAACTGTTTTTT.

The DNA for the CDR3 is TGTGCCAGCAAAGGCCGCGAAGCAGATACGCAGTATTTT. Its translation is CASKGREADTQYF. V usage is TRBV6-1 and J usage is TRBJ2-3; D gene ambiguous. V was shortened by 7 bases and J by 4 bases, with 12 bases between the two germline ends. In germline, CDR1 is MNHNS, CDR2 SASEGT. This CDR3 region has 13 residues.

J is TRBJ1-1 and V is TRBV6-6; D is unclear. V lost 7 bases and J 2 bases, leaving 11 bases between the germline ends. The CDR3 is 13 amino acids. Germline values: CDR1 MNHNY, CDR2 SVGAGI (reference sequence). The CDR3 region has the DNA TGTGCCAGCAACCCGACACCTAACACTGAAGCTTTCTTT. Its protein product is CASNPTPNTEAFF.

The chain joins TRBV14 to TRBJ1-5; D remains unclear. V was pared by 1 base and J by 9 bases, with 10 bases between. The CDR3 is 13 amino acids. Germline V gene sequence: CDR1 SGHDN, CDR2 FVKESK. The CDR3 protein is CASSQGQAAPQHF. In DNA, the CDR3 is TGTGCCAGCAGCCAAGGACAAGCCGCGCCCCAGCATTTT.

The genes are TRBV15 and TRBJ1-1; D is undetermined. The CDR3 covers 12 residues. Trimming pared 8 bases from V and 1 base from J, leaving 8 bases between. Germline V gives CDR1 LNHNV, CDR2 YYDKDF (reference sequence). The CDR3 reads CATALGNTEAFF. CDR3 DNA: TGTGCCACCGCGTTGGGGAACACTGAAGCTTTCTTT.